Detailed here is one T cell receptor beta chain. Its target is not known. This entry belongs to a study of graft-versus-host responses after intestinal transplantation. Study-wide background: Multivisceral, liver-intestinal, or isolated intestinal transplants were performed in recipients. Tacrolimus plus steroids were given to all recipients for about 3 years, preceded by anti-thymocyte globulin induction. The study's findings and limits: Patients with graft-donor T cell macrochimerism had high graft-versus-host to host-versus-graft clonal ratios in allografts. Marrow from the recipient contained GvH clones, some of which had appeared first in ileum or blood.

V was clipped by 9 bases and J by 2 bases; unmatched bases: 7. The CDR3 has 14 residues. Germline V gives CDR1 LNHNV, CDR2 YYDKDF (reference sequence). Sequencing was performed with immunoSEQ multiplex PCR; in TCRdb, only in-frame clones are kept and a portion is missing. The profile shows about 31,000 clones, roughly four fifths of them singletons. V gene TRBV15 combines with J gene TRBJ1-5; 7 bases agree with TRBD1. The material sequenced was unstimulated CD8+ T cells sorted from spleen or lymph node cells, taken before intestinal transplant. This sequence originates from a human donor who received an intestinal transplant. CDR3 region: CATSVDRGNQPQHF. The CDR3 DNA follows: TGTGCCACTTCCGTTGACAGGGGCAATCAGCCCCAGCATTTT.